This T cell receptor beta chain was identified in a study of patients and donors after allogeneic stem cell transplantation. One entry per CDR3 protein, called by TCRdb with MiXCR from the RT-PCR reads. The data contain fewer than 200,000 distinct CDR3 sequences, about 30% of them singletons. The CDR3 is 16 amino acids. V lost 0 bases to trimming and J lost 8 bases; unmatched junction nucleotides: 8. CDR1 MGHRA and CDR2 YSYEKL come from the germline V gene. The V gene is TRBV4-1, the J gene TRBJ2-1; 9 nucleotides match TRBD2. The sample was blood, either unsorted or a sorted T cell fraction (not recorded which). The source is a human donor who was either an allogeneic HSCT recipient or a stem cell or donor lymphocyte infusion donor (not recorded which). It is not recorded whose cells these are; they may come from a transplant donor. The CDR3 loop is CASSQDGLAGWYEQFF. The CDR3 coding sequence is TGCGCCAGCAGCCAAGATGGGCTAGCGGGATGGTATGAGCAGTTCTTC.